This entry describes one T cell receptor (beta chain). In the same sample, other DNA sequences code for this CDR3. The V gene's germline CDR1 is MNHEY and CDR2 SVGAGI. CDR3 length: 13 residues. Trimming took 2 bases from V and 1 from J, leaving 2 bases between them. The data originate from a study of blood T cell repertoires in COVID-19. Assay: immunoSEQ multiplex PCR; the TCRdb copy retains only in-frame clones and omits some. The repertoire holds around 140,000 clones, around 83% seen once, with about 8% in the top ten. This TCR derives from an older woman with acute or convalescent COVID-19. The source material was peripheral blood. This chain links TRBV6-5 with TRBJ2-2; D is undetermined. Written as DNA, the CDR3 is TGTGCCAGCAGTTACCTGAACACCGGGGAGCTGTTTTTT. This codes for CASSYLNTGELFF.